This record concerns one TCR beta chain sequence. Living in roughly 23 US areas, the participants were between roughly 18 and 90 years of age. All recovered Cohort 3 donors got two negative PCRs, got clearance, or saw symptom resolution. The data were taken from a study of blood T cell repertoires in COVID-19. Study-level information: Nucleic acid was either cDNA or gDNA, and it came from T cells, B-cell-depleted T cells, or PBMCs.

The CDR3 extends over 14 amino acids. Trimming pared 0 bases from V and 0 bases from J, leaving 7 bases between. Germline loops: CDR1 SGDLS, CDR2 YYNGEE. In the source study's methods: Counts of nucleated cells, estimated from reference gene primer amplification, were obtained. The protocol was immunoSEQ multiplex PCR, while the TCRdb copy is restricted to in-frame clones and leaves out a portion. Clone size and the V and J calls come from that table; the DNA yielded D and trimming. The sample lists roughly 300,000 clones, 92% occurring once. The chain employs TRBV9 and TRBJ2-7, with D possibly being TRBD2 (6 bases). Sequencing was done on a sample of PBMCs or T cells enriched from blood (not recorded which). The TCR was taken from a woman aged 25 to 39 who had recovered from COVID-19. The CDR3 DNA reads TGTGCCAGCAGCGTAGGGGACTTCTCCTACGAGCAGTACTTC. This sequence encodes CASSVGDFSYEQYF. The full variable domain, completed using reference TRBV9 and TRBJ2-7, is DSGVTQTPKHLITATGQRVTLRCSPRSGDLSVYWYQQSLDQGLQFLIQYYNGEERAKGNILERFSAQQFPDLHSELNLSSLELGDSALYFCASSVGDFSYEQYFGPGTRLTVT.